These 24 T cell receptor beta chains were sequenced from one sample in a study of T cells in Graves' hyperthyroidism and ophthalmopathy. Template material for amplifying TCR beta CDR3 regions consisted of RNA transcripts. Primed by the HTBI set, a first-round RT-PCR was run on the TCR CDR3. TCRdb redid the calling of the multiplex PCR reads with MiXCR, one entry per CDR3 protein. This sample yields roughly 98,000 distinct CDR3 sequences, of which roughly 40% are seen a single time; 10% to 13% belongs to the top ten. The material sequenced was peripheral blood or thyroid tissue (not recorded which). The receptors originated from a woman aged 30 to 39 with Graves' hyperthyroidism.

For this clonotype: No conserved phenylalanine or tryptophan is present at the end of the CDR3, so a read error is the likely explanation. V usage is TRBV13 and J usage is TRBJ1-6; D is ambiguous. There are 15 residues in the CDR3. From germline, CDR1 is PRHDT and CDR2 FYEKMQ (reference sequence). V was shortened by 7 bases and J by 7 bases, with 17 bases between the two germline ends. The CDR3 nucleotides read TGTGCCAGCAAAGTATCAGGTATCGAGAATTCACCCCTCCACCTT. Amino acid sequence: CASKVSGIENSPLHL.

This clonotype has ten or more counts. V gene TRBV2 combines with J gene TRBJ2-5; D possibly matches TRBD1 or TRBD2 (6 bases each). The CDR3 extends over 13 amino acids. The V gene's germline CDR1 is SNHLY and CDR2 FYNNEI. The V end lost 7 bases, the J end lost 5 bases, and 14 bases lay between the germline ends. The CDR3 protein is CASNLRRGETQYF. CDR3 sequence (DNA): TGTGCCAGCAACCTCCGGAGGGGGGAGACCCAGTACTTC.

Regarding this clonotype: A single base separates this from a much larger clone, so it may be a read error. V usage is TRBV14 and J usage is TRBJ1-2; no firm D call. The CDR3 contains 11 residues. Germline assignment: CDR1 SGHDN and CDR2 FVKESK. The CDR3 loop reads CASSQASGCTF. The CDR3 DNA reads TGTGCCAGCAGCCAAGCTTCGGGCTGCACCTTC.

This clonotype was observed at least ten times. The chain couples TRBV7-9 to TRBJ1-6; perhaps TRBD1 as D (6 bases). This CDR3 is built from 15 residues. With 4 bases removed from V and 6 bases from J, the gap between germline ends came to 13 bases. Germline CDR1 reads SEHNR; CDR2 reads FQNEAQ (reference sequence). The CDR3: CASSSGTTSNSPLHF. CDR3 in DNA: TGTGCCAGCAGCTCCGGGACAACCTCTAATTCACCCCTCCACTTT.

This clonotype has at least ten counts. This chain links TRBV4-2 with TRBJ1-1; TRBD1 aligns across 8 bases. The CDR3 runs to 15 residues. From germline, CDR1 is LGHNA and CDR2 YNFKEQ. V gave up 2 bases and J gave up 5 bases; unmatched junction bases: 7. The CDR3 DNA reads as TGTGCCAGCAGCCAACAGGGGGCTGGGGGGACTGAAGCTTTCTTT. It is translated as CASSQQGAGGTEAFF.

There are many counts of this clonotype. The chain links TRBV10-3 to TRBJ2-5; no firm D call. From germline, CDR1 is ENHRY and CDR2 SYGVKD. V was clipped by 3 bases and J by 4 bases, with 18 bases between them. The length of the CDR3 is 16 residues. The DNA of the CDR3 is TGTGCCATCAGTGAACTATGGGGAAGATCAGGAGAGACCCAGTACTTC. It translates to CAISELWGRSGETQYF.

This clonotype has a count of ten or more. The chain has TRBV6-2 or TRBV6-3 and TRBJ2-3; maybe TRBD2 (5 bases). The V end lost 5 bases, the J end lost 1 base, and 19 bases lay between the germline ends. This CDR3 is 17 amino acids long. The germline gives CDR1 MNHEY, CDR2 SVGEGT. The CDR3 reads CASSLTRADRGTDTQYF. CDR3 in DNA: TGTGCCAGCAGTCTGACGAGGGCGGATAGGGGCACAGATACGCAGTATTTT.

This chain connects TRBV20-1 to TRBJ1-5; the D gene is possibly TRBD1 (5 bases). The germline V gene encodes CDR1 DFQATT and CDR2 SNEGSKA (reference sequence). There are 14 residues in the CDR3. V dropped 2 bases and J dropped 5 bases, with 13 bases sitting between them. CDR3 amino acids: CSARLLRAYQPQHF. In DNA form, the CDR3 reads TGCAGTGCTAGACTACTCAGGGCTTATCAGCCCCAGCATTTT.

In its sample, this clonotype was seen many times. One end of the junction varies from germline; a read error may be responsible. The V call is TRBV12-3 or TRBV12-4, the J call TRBJ2-3; D possibly corresponds to TRBD1 (5 bases). The CDR3 runs 15 residues. The CDR3 sequence is CASSLGAAREDTQYF. The CDR3 DNA reads TGTGCCAGCAGCTTAGGGGCGGCGAGAGAAGATACGCAGTATTTT.

This clonotype has at least ten counts. The rearrangement joins TRBV5-1 to TRBJ1-3, with 8 bases identical to TRBD1. Trimming cost V 3 bases and J 0 bases; bases outside gene matches: 5. The CDR3 extends over 16 amino acids. The germline V gene encodes CDR1 SGHRS and CDR2 YFSETQ. CDR3: CASSWDRPISGNTIYF. The DNA for the CDR3 is TGCGCCAGCAGCTGGGACAGGCCCATCTCTGGAAACACCATATATTTT.

In this sample, this clonotype turned up many times. This rearrangement joins TRBV20-1 to TRBJ1-6; D unresolved. V lost 6 bases and J lost 6, with 18 bases in between. The germline V gene encodes CDR1 DFQATT and CDR2 SNEGSKA (reference sequence). The CDR3 loop spans 15 amino acids. The DNA for the CDR3 is TGCAGTGCCCAACCCCCCCGGGGAGGTAATTCACCCCTCCACTTT. Translation gives CSAQPPRGGNSPLHF.

The table lists this clonotype with many counts. CDR3 bases: TGTGCCAGCACCCTAGCGGAGATTGCCGGGGAGCTGTTTTTT. Residues: CASTLAEIAGELFF. V usage is TRBV2 and J usage is TRBJ2-2; 7 bases are shared with TRBD2. The CDR3 runs 14 residues. Germline V lookup: CDR1 SNHLY, CDR2 FYNNEI. V shed 7 bases, J shed 6 bases, and the junction held 8 bases outside the gene matches.

This clonotype appeared many times. The chain couples TRBV20-1 to TRBJ2-7; D is possibly TRBD1 (5 bases). Germline V gene sequence: CDR1 DFQATT, CDR2 SNEGSKA (reference sequence). This CDR3 region has 14 residues. The V and J ends lost 6 bases and 3 bases respectively, with 18 bases between them. The CDR3 DNA follows: TGCAGTGCCTCGCCCTACAGGTTCGGCTACGAGCAGTACTTC. Amino acids: CSASPYRFGYEQYF.

This clonotype appeared many times. This sequence joins TRBV28 and TRBJ2-7; D might be TRBD2 (7 bases). The V end lost 7 bases, the J end lost 6 bases, and 28 bases lay between the germline ends. The germline V gene encodes CDR1 MDHEN and CDR2 SYDVKM. The CDR3 length is 17 residues. This CDR3 reads CASIWAGAQQSAREQYF. CDR3 DNA sequence: TGTGCCAGCATCTGGGCGGGGGCGCAGCAGAGTGCCCGCGAGCAGTACTTC.

Ten or more counts support this clonotype. The J gene is TRBJ1-1, the V gene TRBV5-1; 8 bases are a match to TRBD1. The CDR3 covers 16 residues. V was pared by 0 bases and J by 1 base, with 5 bases of the junction left unmatched. Germline loops: CDR1 SGHRS, CDR2 YFSETQ. CDR3 residues: CASSLGPTGANTEAFF. The DNA of the CDR3 is TGCGCCAGCAGCTTGGGACCGACAGGGGCGAACACTGAAGCTTTCTTT.

This clonotype was observed many times. The J gene is TRBJ2-7, the V gene TRBV20-1, with 11 bases matching TRBD2. Germline V gene lookup returns CDR1 DFQATT and CDR2 SNEGSKA (reference sequence). V lost 6 bases to trimming and J lost 2 bases; unmatched junction nucleotides: 12. The CDR3 totals 16 residues. DNA for the CDR3: TGCAGTGCCATCCTAGCGGGAGGCCCCACAGCCTACGAGCAGTACTTC. This gives the protein CSAILAGGPTAYEQYF.

The chain recombines TRBV7-2 with TRBJ2-5; 9 bases are shared with TRBD1. Germline assignment: CDR1 SGHTA and CDR2 FQGNSA. V trimming: 10 bases; J trimming: 7 bases; junction bases outside the gene matches: 7. The CDR3 loop spans 12 amino acids. The CDR3: CATPGQGVTQYF. The CDR3 DNA is TGTGCCACCCCGGGACAGGGAGTGACCCAGTACTTC.

This clonotype has a count of ten or more. The J gene is TRBJ2-7, the V gene TRBV5-1; D is ambiguous. Germline assignment: CDR1 SGHRS and CDR2 YFSETQ. This CDR3 comprises 14 residues. V was clipped by 4 bases and J by 6 bases, with 17 bases between them. CDR3 DNA: TGCGCCAGCAGCCGTACTACAGAAATAGGCGAGCAGTACTTC. It translates to CASSRTTEIGEQYF.

Concerning this clonotype: Germline is not matched at one junction end, which may reflect a read error. The chain recombines TRBV20-1 with TRBJ2-5; D gene uncertain. The CDR3 extends over 13 amino acids. Germline CDR1 and CDR2: DFQATT and SNEGSKA (reference sequence). The CDR3 loop is CSAVVTNQETRYF. The CDR3 DNA reads TGCAGTGCAGTTGTAACAAACCAAGAGACCCGGTACTTC.

A word on this clonotype: This clone may be a read error of a much larger clone one base away. The gene calls are TRBV9 and TRBJ1-4; a weak D match, TRBD1 (5 bases). The CDR3 is 16 amino acids. Germline CDR1 and CDR2: SGDLS and YYNGEE. CDR3 in DNA: TGTGCCAGCAGCCAAAAAAAGGGGCAGTATAATGAAAAACCGTTTTTT. It translates to CASSQKKGQYNEKPFF.

Many counts were recorded for this clonotype. The chain carries TRBV5-1 and TRBJ2-7; perhaps TRBD2 as D (6 bases). Germline CDR1 SGHRS, CDR2 YFSETQ. V was trimmed by 4 bases and J by 5 bases, leaving 19 bases between them. CDR3 size: 15 residues. The CDR3 DNA reads as TGCGCCAGCAGCCCTCGCCCTAGCGAAATCCACGAGCAGTACTTC. This gives the protein CASSPRPSEIHEQYF.

This clonotype showed up many times. V usage is TRBV7-8 and J usage is TRBJ2-7; 8 bases map to TRBD2. This CDR3 comprises 15 residues. Germline CDR1 and CDR2: SGHVS and FQNEAQ. After removal of 2 bases from V and 2 bases from J, the junction contained 5 bases not matched to a gene. The CDR3 region has the DNA TGTGCCAGCAGCTTAAAAACTAGCGGAGCCTACGAGCAGTACTTC. Its protein product is CASSLKTSGAYEQYF.

This clonotype showed up just a few times. A much larger clone differs by one base, so this may be a read error. J is TRBJ1-5 and V is TRBV7-2; no clear D gene. Germline values: CDR1 SGHTA, CDR2 FQGNSA. This CDR3 comprises 15 residues. V lost 0 bases and J lost 4, with 10 bases in between. The CDR3 DNA reads as TGTGCCAGCAGCTTAGCAAGGAAAGGAAATCAGCCCCAGCATTTT. As protein: CASSLARKGNQPQHF.

J is TRBJ2-7 and V is TRBV18, with D perhaps being TRBD1 or TRBD2 (6 bases each). CDR3 length: 13 residues. The V end lost 6 bases, the J end lost 0 bases, and 9 bases lay between the germline ends. In germline, CDR1 is KGHSH, CDR2 LQKENI. The CDR3 DNA reads TGTGCCAGCTCGAGGGGGGACTCCTACGAGCAGTACTTC. Translation gives CASSRGDSYEQYF.